This TCR beta chain came from a study of CD8+ T cells in alopecia areata. Treatment given: oral pan-JAK inhibitor, 5-10 mg twice daily. The CDR3 spans 19 residues. The germline CDR1 and CDR2 sequences are GTSNPN and SVGIG (reference sequence). Germline trimming cut 5 bases from V and 5 bases from J; bases unmatched to any gene: 23. cDNA reverse transcribed from extracted RNA served as the sequencing template. Measured with immunoSEQ multiplex PCR; TCRdb has only the in-frame clones, and not every one. The sample includes under 200,000 clones, around three fifths seen only once; the top ten take approximately 14%.

The receptor was isolated from a human donor with alopecia areata. J is TRBJ2-3 and V is TRBV30; TRBD1 matches at 9 bases. This specimen consisted of CD4+ T cells sorted from blood, obtained at week 24, from a patient treated with tofacitinib. The CDR3: CAWAAVLVPGQGLVDTQYF. For the CDR3, the DNA is TGTGCCTGGGCGGCGGTTTTAGTCCCGGGACAGGGTTTAGTAGATACGCAGTATTTT.